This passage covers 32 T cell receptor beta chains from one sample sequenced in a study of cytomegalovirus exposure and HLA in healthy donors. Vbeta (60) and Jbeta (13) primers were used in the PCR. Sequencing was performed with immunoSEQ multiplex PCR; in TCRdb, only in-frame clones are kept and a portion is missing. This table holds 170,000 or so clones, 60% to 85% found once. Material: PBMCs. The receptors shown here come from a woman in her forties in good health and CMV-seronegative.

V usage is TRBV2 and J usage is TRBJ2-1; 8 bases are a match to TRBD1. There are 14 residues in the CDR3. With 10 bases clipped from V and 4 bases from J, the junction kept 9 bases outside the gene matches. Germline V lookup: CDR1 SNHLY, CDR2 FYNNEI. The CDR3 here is CATRQGLTYNEQFF. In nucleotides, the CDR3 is TGTGCCACAAGACAGGGGCTCACATACAATGAGCAGTTCTTC.

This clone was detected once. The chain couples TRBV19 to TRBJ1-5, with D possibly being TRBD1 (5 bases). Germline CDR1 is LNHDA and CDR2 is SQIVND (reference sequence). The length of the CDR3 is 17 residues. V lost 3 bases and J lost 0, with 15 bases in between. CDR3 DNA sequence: TGTGCCAGTAGTATTCGCGGGGGGACCCCTAGCAATCAGCCCCAGCATTTT. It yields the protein CASSIRGGTPSNQPQHF.

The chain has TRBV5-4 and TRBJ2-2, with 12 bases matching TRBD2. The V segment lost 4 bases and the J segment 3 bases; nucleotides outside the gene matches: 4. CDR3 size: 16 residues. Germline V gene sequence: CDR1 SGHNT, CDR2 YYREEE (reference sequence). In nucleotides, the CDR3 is TGTGCCAGCAGCCCGACTAGCGGGGGTCACACCGGGGAGCTGTTTTTT. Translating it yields CASSPTSGGHTGELFF. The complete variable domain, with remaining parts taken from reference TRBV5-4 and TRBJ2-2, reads ETGVTQSPTHLIKTRGQQVTLRCSSQSGHNTVSWYQQALGQGPQFIFQYYREEENGRGNFPPRFSGLQFPNYSSELNVNALELDDSALYLCASSPTSGGHTGELFFGEGSRLTVL.

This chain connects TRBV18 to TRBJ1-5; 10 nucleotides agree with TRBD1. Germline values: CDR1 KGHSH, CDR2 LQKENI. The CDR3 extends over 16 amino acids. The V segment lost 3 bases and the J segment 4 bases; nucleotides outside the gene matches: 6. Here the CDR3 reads CASSPPRTGGNQPQHF. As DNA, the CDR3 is TGTGCCAGCTCACCGCCAAGGACAGGGGGGAATCAGCCCCAGCATTTT.

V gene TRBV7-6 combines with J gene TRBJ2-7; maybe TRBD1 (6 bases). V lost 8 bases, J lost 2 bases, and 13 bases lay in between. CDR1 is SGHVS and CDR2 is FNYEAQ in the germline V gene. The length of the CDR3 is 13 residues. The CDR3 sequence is CASGPGQTYEQYF. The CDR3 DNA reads TGTGCCAGCGGACCGGGACAAACCTACGAGCAGTACTTC.

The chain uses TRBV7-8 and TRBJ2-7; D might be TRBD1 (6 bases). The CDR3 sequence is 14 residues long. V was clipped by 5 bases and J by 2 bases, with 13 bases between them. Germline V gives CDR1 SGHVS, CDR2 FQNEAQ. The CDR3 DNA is TGTGCCAGCAGCAACACAGGGAAACCCTACGAGCAGTACTTC. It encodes CASSNTGKPYEQYF.

Here the CDR3 reads CASSRQTDTQYF. The CDR3 DNA reads as TGCGCCAGCAGCCGACAGACAGATACGCAGTATTTT. V gene TRBV5-1 combines with J gene TRBJ2-3; D possibly corresponds to TRBD1 (5 bases). The CDR3 has 12 amino acids. V lost 4 bases and J lost 3, with 6 bases in between. From germline, CDR1 is SGHRS and CDR2 YFSETQ.

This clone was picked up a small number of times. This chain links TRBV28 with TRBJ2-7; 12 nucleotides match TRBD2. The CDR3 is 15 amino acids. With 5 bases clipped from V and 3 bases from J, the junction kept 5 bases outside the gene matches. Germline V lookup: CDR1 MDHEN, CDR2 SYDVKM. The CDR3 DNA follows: TGTGCCAGCAGTAGAACTAGCGGGGGGTACTACGAGCAGTACTTC. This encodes CASSRTSGGYYEQYF.

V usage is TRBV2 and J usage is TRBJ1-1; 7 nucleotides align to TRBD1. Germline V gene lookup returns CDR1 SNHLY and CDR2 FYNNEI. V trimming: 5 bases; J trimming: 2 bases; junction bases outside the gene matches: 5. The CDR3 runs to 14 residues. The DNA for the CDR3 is TGTGCCAGCAGTCTCCGAGGGGGCAACACTGAAGCTTTCTTT. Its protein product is CASSLRGGNTEAFF.

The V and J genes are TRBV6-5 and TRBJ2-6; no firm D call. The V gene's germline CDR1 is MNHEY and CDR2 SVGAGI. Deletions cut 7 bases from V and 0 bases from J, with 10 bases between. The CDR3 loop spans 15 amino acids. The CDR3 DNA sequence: TGTGCCAGCACGCTAACCCGCTCTGGGGCCAACGTCCTGACTTTC. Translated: CASTLTRSGANVLTF.

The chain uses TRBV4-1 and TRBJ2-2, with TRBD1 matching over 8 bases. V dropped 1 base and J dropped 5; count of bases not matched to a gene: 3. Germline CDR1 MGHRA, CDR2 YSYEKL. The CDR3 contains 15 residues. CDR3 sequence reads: CASSQAGGGTGELFF. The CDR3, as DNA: TGCGCCAGCAGCCAAGCAGGGGGCGGTACCGGGGAGCTGTTTTTT.

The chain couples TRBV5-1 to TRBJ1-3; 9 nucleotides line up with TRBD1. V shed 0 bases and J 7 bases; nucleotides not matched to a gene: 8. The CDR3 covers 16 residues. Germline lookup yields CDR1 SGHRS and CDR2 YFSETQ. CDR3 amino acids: CASSLGYGGQGNTIYF. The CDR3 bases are TGCGCCAGCAGCTTGGGCTACGGGGGACAGGGTAACACCATATATTTT. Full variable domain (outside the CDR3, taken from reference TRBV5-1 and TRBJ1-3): KAGVTQTPRYLIKTRGQQVTLSCSPISGHRSVSWYQQTPGQGLQFLFEYFSETQRNKGNFPGRFSGRQFSNSRSEMNVSTLELGDSALYLCASSLGYGGQGNTIYFGEGSWLTVV.

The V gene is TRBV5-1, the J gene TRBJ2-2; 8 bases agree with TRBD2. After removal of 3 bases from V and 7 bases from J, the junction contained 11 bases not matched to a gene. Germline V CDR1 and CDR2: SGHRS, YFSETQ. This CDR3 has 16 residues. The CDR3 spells CASSSPGGGLGGELFF. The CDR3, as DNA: TGCGCCAGCAGCTCTCCAGGCGGGGGGCTCGGCGGGGAGCTGTTTTTT.

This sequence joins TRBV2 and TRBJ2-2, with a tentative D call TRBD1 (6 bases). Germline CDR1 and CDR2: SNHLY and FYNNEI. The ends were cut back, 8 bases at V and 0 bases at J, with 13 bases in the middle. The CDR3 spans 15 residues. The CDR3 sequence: CASGRQASNTGELFF. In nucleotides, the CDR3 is TGTGCCAGCGGGAGACAGGCTTCGAACACCGGGGAGCTGTTTTTT.

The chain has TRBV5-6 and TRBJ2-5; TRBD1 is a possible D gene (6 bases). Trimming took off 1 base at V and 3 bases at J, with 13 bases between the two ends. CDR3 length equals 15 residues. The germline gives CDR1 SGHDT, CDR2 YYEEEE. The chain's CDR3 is CASSLLSGAKETQYF. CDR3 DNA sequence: TGTGCCAGCAGCTTGTTGTCAGGGGCGAAAGAGACCCAGTACTTC.

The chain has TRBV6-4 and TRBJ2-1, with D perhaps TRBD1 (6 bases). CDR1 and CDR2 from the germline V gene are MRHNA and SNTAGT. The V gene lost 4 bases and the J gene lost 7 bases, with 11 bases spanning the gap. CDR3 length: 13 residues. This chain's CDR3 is CASSVTRGNEQFF. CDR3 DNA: TGTGCCAGCAGTGTCACGAGGGGGAATGAGCAGTTCTTC.

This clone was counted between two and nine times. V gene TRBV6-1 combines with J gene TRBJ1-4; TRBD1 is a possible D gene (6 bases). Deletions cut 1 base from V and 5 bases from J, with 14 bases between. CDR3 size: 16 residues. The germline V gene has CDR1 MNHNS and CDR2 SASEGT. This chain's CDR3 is CASSEVPGQPNEKLFF. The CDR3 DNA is TGTGCCAGCAGTGAAGTTCCCGGACAGCCGAATGAAAAACTGTTTTTT.

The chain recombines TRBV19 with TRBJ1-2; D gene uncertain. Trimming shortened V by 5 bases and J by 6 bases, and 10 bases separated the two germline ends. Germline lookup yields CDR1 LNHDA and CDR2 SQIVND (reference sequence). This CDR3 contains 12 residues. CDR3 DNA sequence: TGTGCCAGTAGTGAGGGTATGGATGGCTACACCTTC. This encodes CASSEGMDGYTF.

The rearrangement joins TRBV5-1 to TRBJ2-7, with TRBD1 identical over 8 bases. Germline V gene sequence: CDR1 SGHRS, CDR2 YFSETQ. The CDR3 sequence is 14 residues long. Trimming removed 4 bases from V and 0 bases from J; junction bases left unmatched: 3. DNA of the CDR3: TGCGCCAGCAGCGGACAGGGCCGCTCCTACGAGCAGTACTTC. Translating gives CASSGQGRSYEQYF.

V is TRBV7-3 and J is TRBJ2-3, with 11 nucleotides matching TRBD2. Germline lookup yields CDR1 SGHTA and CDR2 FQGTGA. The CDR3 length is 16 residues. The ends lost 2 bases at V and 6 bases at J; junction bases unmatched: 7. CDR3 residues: CASSLRSGGAWDTQYF. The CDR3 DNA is TGTGCCAGCAGCTTACGTAGCGGGGGGGCCTGGGATACGCAGTATTTT.

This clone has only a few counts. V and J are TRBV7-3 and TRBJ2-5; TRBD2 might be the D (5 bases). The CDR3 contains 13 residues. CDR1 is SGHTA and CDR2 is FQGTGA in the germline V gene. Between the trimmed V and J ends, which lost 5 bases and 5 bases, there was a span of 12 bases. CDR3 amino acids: CASSRTGMETQYF. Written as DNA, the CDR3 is TGTGCCAGCAGCAGGACTGGGATGGAGACCCAGTACTTC.

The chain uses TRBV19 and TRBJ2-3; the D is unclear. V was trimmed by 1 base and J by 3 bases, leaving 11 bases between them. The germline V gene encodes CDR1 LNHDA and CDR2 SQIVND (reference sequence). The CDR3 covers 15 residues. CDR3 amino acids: CASSIAATQTDTQYF. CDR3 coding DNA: TGTGCCAGTAGTATAGCGGCGACTCAAACAGATACGCAGTATTTT. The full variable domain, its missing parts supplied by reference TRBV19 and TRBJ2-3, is DGGITQSPKYLFRKEGQNVTLSCEQNLNHDAMYWYRQDPGQGLRLIYYSQIVNDFQKGDIAEGYSVSREKKESFPLTVTSAQKNPTAFYLCASSIAATQTDTQYFGPGTRLTVL.

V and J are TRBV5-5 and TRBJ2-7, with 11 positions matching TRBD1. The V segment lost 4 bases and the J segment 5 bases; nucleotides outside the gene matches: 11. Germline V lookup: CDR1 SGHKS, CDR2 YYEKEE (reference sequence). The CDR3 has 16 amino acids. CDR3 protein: CASSPDTGTGGDEQYF. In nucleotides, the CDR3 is TGTGCCAGCAGCCCGGATACCGGGACAGGGGGAGACGAGCAGTACTTC.

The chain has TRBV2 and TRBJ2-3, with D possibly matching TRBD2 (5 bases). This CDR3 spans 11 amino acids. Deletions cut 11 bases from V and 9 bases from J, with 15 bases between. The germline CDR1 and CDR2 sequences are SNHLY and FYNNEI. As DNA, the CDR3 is TGTGCCGGCGGACTTTCGGGGACGCAGTATTTT. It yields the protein CAGGLSGTQYF.

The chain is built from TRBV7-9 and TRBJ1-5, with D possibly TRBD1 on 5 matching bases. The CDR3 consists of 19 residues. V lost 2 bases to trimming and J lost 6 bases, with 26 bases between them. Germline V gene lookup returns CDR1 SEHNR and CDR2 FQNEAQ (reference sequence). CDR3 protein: CASSLPQGVSGHPRQPQHF. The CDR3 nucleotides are TGTGCCAGCAGCTTACCGCAAGGGGTATCAGGTCACCCACGTCAGCCCCAGCATTTT.

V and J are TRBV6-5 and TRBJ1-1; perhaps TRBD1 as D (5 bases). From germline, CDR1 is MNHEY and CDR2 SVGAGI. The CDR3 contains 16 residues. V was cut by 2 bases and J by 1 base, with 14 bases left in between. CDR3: CASSYRGSRANTEAFF. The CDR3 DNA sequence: TGTGCCAGCAGTTACCGCGGGAGCAGGGCGAACACTGAAGCTTTCTTT.

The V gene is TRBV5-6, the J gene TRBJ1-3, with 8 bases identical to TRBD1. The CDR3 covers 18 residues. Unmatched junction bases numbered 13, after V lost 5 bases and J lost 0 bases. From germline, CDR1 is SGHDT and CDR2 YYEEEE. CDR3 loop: CASSLLYQTGDSGNTIYF. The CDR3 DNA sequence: TGTGCCAGCAGTTTACTATACCAGACAGGGGACTCTGGAAACACCATATATTTT.

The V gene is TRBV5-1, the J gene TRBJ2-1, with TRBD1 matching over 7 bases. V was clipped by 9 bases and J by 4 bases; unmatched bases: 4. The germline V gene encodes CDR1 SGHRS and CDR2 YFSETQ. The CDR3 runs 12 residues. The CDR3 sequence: CATGDSYNEQFF. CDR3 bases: TGCGCCACCGGGGACAGTTACAATGAGCAGTTCTTC.

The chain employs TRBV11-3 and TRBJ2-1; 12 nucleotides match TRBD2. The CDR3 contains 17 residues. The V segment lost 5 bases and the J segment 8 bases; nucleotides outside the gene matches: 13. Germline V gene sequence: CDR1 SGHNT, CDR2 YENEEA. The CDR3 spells CASSPRTSGVPAHEQFF. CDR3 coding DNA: TGTGCCAGCAGCCCGAGGACTAGCGGGGTTCCCGCCCATGAGCAGTTCTTC.

CDR3 in amino acids: CASSWTATNEKLFF. Here the CDR3 DNA reads TGTGCCAGCAGCTGGACAGCAACTAATGAAAAACTGTTTTTT. The chain employs TRBV7-9 and TRBJ1-4, with D maybe TRBD1 (6 bases). Trimming shortened V by 4 bases and J by 0 bases, and 6 bases separated the two germline ends. From germline, CDR1 is SEHNR and CDR2 FQNEAQ (reference sequence). The CDR3 consists of 14 residues.

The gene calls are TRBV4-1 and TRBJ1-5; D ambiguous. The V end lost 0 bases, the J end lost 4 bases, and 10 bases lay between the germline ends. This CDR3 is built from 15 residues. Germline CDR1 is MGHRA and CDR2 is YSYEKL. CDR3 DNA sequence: TGCGCCAGCAGCCAAGAATTCCCCACTAATCAGCCCCAGCATTTT. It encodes CASSQEFPTNQPQHF.

CDR3 protein: CASRRENTGELFF. The CDR3 DNA reads as TGTGCCAGCAGACGGGAGAACACCGGGGAGCTGTTTTTT. The chain links TRBV27 to TRBJ2-2, with TRBD2 as a possible D gene (5 bases). Deletions cut 6 bases from V and 1 base from J, with 6 bases between. The length of the CDR3 is 13 residues. Germline V gene sequence: CDR1 MNHEY, CDR2 SMNVEV (reference sequence).